Below, one TCR beta chain is given with its context. The CDR3 sequence is 14 residues long. V was shortened by 4 bases and J by 6 bases, with 17 bases between the two germline ends. Germline CDR1 is SGHDT and CDR2 is YYEEEE. The sample originates from a study of blood T cell repertoires in COVID-19. Participants were aged about 18 to 90 years, lived in about 26 US areas, and enrolled virtually. Clinical history reported by participants formed the basis on which cohorts were assigned. As handled by the study authors: Nucleated cell counts were estimated from reference gene primer amplification. The protocol was immunoSEQ multiplex PCR, while the TCRdb copy is restricted to in-frame clones and leaves out a portion. That table gives V, J and clone size, and the DNA gave D and trimming. The sample carries under 450,000 clones, 87% recorded once.

This sequence joins TRBV5-6 and TRBJ2-7; maybe TRBD1 (5 bases). This TCR came from a man younger than 40 who had recovered from COVID-19. Sequencing was done on a sample of PBMCs or T cells enriched from blood (not recorded which). CDR3 sequence (DNA): TGTGCCAGCAGCCTCTGGACAACGCAGTCCGAGCAGTACTTC. Its translation: CASSLWTTQSEQYF.